Sequencing of this TCR beta chain was carried out in a study of cytotoxic CD8 clonotypes in ibrutinib-treated CLL. TCRdb keeps only in-frame clones here, not all; method: immunoSEQ multiplex PCR. Here the sample spans 130,000 to 150,000 clones, 79% being singletons. Broader study findings: Sustained-remission and progressing patients were not sampled at matched times. Among the clonotypes, public ones were uncommon and contracted or held stable on treatment.

Concerning this clone: Antigen specificity is unknown.

After removal of 5 bases from V and 7 bases from J, the junction contained 14 bases not matched to a gene. The CDR3 totals 17 residues. Germline-derived CDR1 and CDR2 are LGHNA and YNFKEQ. V gene TRBV4-2 combines with J gene TRBJ1-2; 12 bases match TRBD1. This TCR was sampled from a human donor with chronic lymphocytic leukemia. Sequenced here: PBMCs, sampled after 12 months of ibrutinib treatment. CDR3 region: CASSATGTGGEGRGYTF. CDR3 coding DNA: TGTGCCAGCAGCGCAACCGGGACAGGGGGCGAGGGTCGTGGCTACACCTTC.